The 26 T cell receptor beta chains presented below share a single source sample, sequenced in a study of metastatic and nonmetastatic thyroid tumors. Until they underwent thyroid surgery, no patient had received any treatment. With MiXCR, TCRdb reprocessed the PCR reads. Of 35,000 to 45,000 clones listed, 9.5% to 13% are singletons. The material sequenced was blood. These receptors all come from a male donor with papillary thyroid cancer or a benign thyroid nodule (not recorded which). Some clones in this sample may be carry-over from other donors' samples.

This clone was detected ten times or more. J is TRBJ1-2 and V is TRBV19; D is possibly TRBD1 (5 bases). V was cut by 5 bases and J by 4 bases, with 14 bases left in between. CDR3 size: 14 residues. The germline V gene encodes CDR1 LNHDA and CDR2 SQIVND (reference sequence). CDR3 sequence (DNA): TGTGCCAGTAGTCTTCACCCGGGACGCTATGGCTACACCTTC. Translated, it gives CASSLHPGRYGYTF.

In this sample, this clone turned up many times. In DNA, the CDR3 is TGCAGTGCTAGAGGGAGGGGGGGATCCTACGAGCAGTACTTC. As protein: CSARGRGGSYEQYF. V and J are TRBV20-1 and TRBJ2-7, with D possibly TRBD2 on 7 matching bases. The germline V gene has CDR1 DFQATT and CDR2 SNEGSKA (reference sequence). V lost 1 base to trimming and J lost 1 base, with 11 bases between them. This CDR3 region has 14 residues.

The chain joins TRBV6-5 to TRBJ2-7; 10 bases fit TRBD1. The germline V gene has CDR1 MNHEY and CDR2 SVGAGI. CDR3 size: 18 residues. The J segment lost 10 bases and the V segment lost 5 bases, leaving 23 bases of the junction unmatched. CDR3 DNA: TGTGCCAGCAGTCAGGACAGGGGGTCGCCTTTAGTTCTCTGCGATCAGTACTTC. The encoded protein is CASSQDRGSPLVLCDQYF.

This clone turned up a few times. This chain connects TRBV28 to TRBJ1-6; D is perhaps TRBD1 (5 bases). The ends were cut back, 4 bases at V and 0 bases at J, with 10 bases in the middle. In germline, CDR1 is MDHEN, CDR2 SYDVKM. The CDR3 is made up of 16 amino acids. The CDR3 here is CASSSSGSSYNSPLHF. The CDR3 coding sequence is TGTGCCAGCAGTTCCTCAGGGAGCTCCTATAATTCACCCCTCCACTTT.

Remarks on this clone: A much larger clone lies one base from this, so it may be a read error. The rearrangement links TRBV7-7 to TRBJ2-5, with TRBD1 matching 7 bases. The CDR3 loop spans 15 amino acids. Germline V CDR1 and CDR2: SSHAT, FNYEAQ (reference sequence). CDR3 nucleotide sequence: TGTGCTAGCAGCTTTGGGACAGTTCAGGGAGAGACCCAGTACTTC. Translating gives CASSFGTVQGETQYF.

This clone was picked up many times. V usage is TRBV20-1 and J usage is TRBJ2-7; D gene uncertain. This CDR3 has 12 residues. Looked up from germline, CDR1 is DFQATT and CDR2 is SNEGSKA (reference sequence). Deletions cut 3 bases from V and 6 bases from J, with 12 bases between. CDR3 sequence: CSASHRPPEQYF. The CDR3 DNA reads TGCAGTGCTAGTCACCGGCCGCCCGAGCAGTACTTC.

As for this clone: This may be a read error, as it is one base from a much larger clone. The chain is built from TRBV4-1 and TRBJ2-6; the match to TRBD2 covers 7 bases. Germline CDR1 MGHRA, CDR2 YSYEKL. CDR3 size: 18 residues. DNA for the CDR3: TGCGCCAGCAGCCCGTCCCAACCCCGACTAGCTGGGGCCAACTTCCTGACTTTC. It codes for CASSPSQPRLAGANFLTF.

In its sample, this clone was seen a few times. V and J are TRBV6-1 and TRBJ1-2; 8 nucleotides match TRBD1. There are 14 residues in the CDR3. The V gene end was trimmed by 7 bases and the J gene end by 6 bases; junction bases not matched to a gene: 10. Germline lookup yields CDR1 MNHNS and CDR2 SASEGT. The DNA for the CDR3 is TGTGCCAGCATCCTGGACAGGGTAGACGATGGCTACACCTTC. This codes for CASILDRVDDGYTF.

This clone was counted ten times or more. The chain combines TRBV3-1 with TRBJ2-7; D is undetermined. Trimming left V 1 base short and J 3 bases short, with 10 bases between. Germline CDR1 and CDR2: LGHDT and YNNKEL (reference sequence). CDR3 size: 14 residues. The CDR3 spells CASSQGLASYEQYF. DNA of the CDR3: TGTGCCAGCAGCCAAGGGCTGGCCAGCTACGAGCAGTACTTC.

Of note for this clone: Just one base apart from a much larger clone, this may be a read error. V usage is TRBV12-3 or TRBV12-4 and J usage is TRBJ2-4, with D maybe TRBD2 (5 bases). The CDR3 extends over 14 amino acids. Between the trimmed V and J ends, which lost 3 bases and 1 base, there was a span of 7 bases. CDR3 coding DNA: TGTGCCAGCAGTTTGTGGGAGGCCAAAAACATTCAGTACTTC. Its translation: CASSLWEAKNIQYF.

This clone has a handful of counts. Compared with germline, one end of the junction differs, possibly owing to a read error. This chain uses TRBV4-1 with TRBJ2-1; D gene ambiguous. Germline V CDR1 and CDR2: MGHRA, YSYEKL. The CDR3 totals 15 residues. CDR3 sequence reads: CASSQDLGIGNEQLF. In DNA form, the CDR3 reads TGCGCCAGCAGCCAAGATCTAGGGATCGGCAATGAGCAGCTCTTC.

This clone turned up a few times. This chain links TRBV28 with TRBJ1-5; D gene ambiguous. This CDR3 is built from 12 residues. Germline CDR1 reads MDHEN; CDR2 reads SYDVKM. V gave up 5 bases and J gave up 4 bases, with 6 bases separating them. The CDR3 nucleotides read TGTGCCAGCAGTGCTGAAAATCAGCCCCAGCATTTT. As protein: CASSAENQPQHF.

Worth noting for this clone: A much larger clone lies one base from this, so it may be a read error. The chain employs TRBV4-2 and TRBJ2-2; perhaps TRBD2 as D (5 bases). The CDR3 covers 18 residues. Germline V gives CDR1 LGHNA, CDR2 YNFKEQ. CDR3 sequence (DNA): TGTGCCAGCACCCAAATTGAGTTAGGCGGGCGGAACACCGGGGAGCCGTTTTTT. Protein: CASTQIELGGRNTGEPFF.

This clone has at least ten counts. The chain joins TRBV5-1 to TRBJ1-2, with a tentative D call TRBD1 (5 bases). The germline V gene has CDR1 SGHRS and CDR2 YFSETQ. The CDR3 loop spans 14 amino acids. Trimming stripped 3 bases from V and 5 bases from J, with 14 bases between. The DNA of the CDR3 is TGCGCCAGCAGCTCTGATCGGGGGATGTATGGCTACACCTTC. Translating gives CASSSDRGMYGYTF.

The chain joins TRBV9 to TRBJ1-4; D remains ambiguous. This CDR3 is built from 12 residues. V lost 7 bases and J lost 8, with 12 bases in between. The germline CDR1 and CDR2 sequences are SGDLS and YYNGEE. CDR3 loop: CASDWTGEKLFF. The CDR3 nucleotides are TGTGCCAGCGACTGGACTGGCGAAAAACTGTTTTTT.

The sample holds many counts of this clone. The chain recombines TRBV19 with TRBJ1-2; D is unclear. Trimming left V 6 bases short and J 3 bases short, with 20 bases between. CDR3 length: 16 residues. The germline V gene encodes CDR1 LNHDA and CDR2 SQIVND (reference sequence). CDR3 sequence reads: CASSIDVGGTYYGYTF. For the CDR3, the DNA is TGTGCCAGTAGCATCGACGTTGGTGGAACCTACTATGGCTACACCTTC.

About this clone: A read error is possible here, since a much larger clone lies one base away. This chain connects TRBV9 to TRBJ2-5; the match to TRBD1 covers 7 bases. Looked up from germline, CDR1 is SGDLS and CDR2 is YYNGEE. The CDR3 totals 15 residues. The CDR3 reads CASSVGTDHQDTQYF. The CDR3 DNA sequence: TGTGCCAGCAGCGTGGGGACAGATCATCAAGATACCCAGTACTTC.

This clone has a count of ten or more. This rearrangement joins TRBV5-1 to TRBJ2-7, with 11 bases lining up with TRBD2. V lost 4 bases, J lost 1 base, and 7 bases stayed unmatched. The CDR3 is 16 amino acids. The germline V gene has CDR1 SGHRS and CDR2 YFSETQ. CDR3 protein: CASSGTGTSGSYEQYF. CDR3 in DNA: TGCGCCAGCAGCGGGACTGGGACTAGCGGTTCCTACGAGCAGTACTTC.

This clone was detected many times. The V gene is TRBV11-1, the J gene TRBJ2-1; 9 nucleotides align to TRBD1. V lost 5 bases and J lost 12; bases outside the gene matches: 11. Germline assignment: CDR1 SGHAT and CDR2 FQDESV (reference sequence). This CDR3 spans 14 amino acids. The CDR3 protein is CASSPQRDRVRQFF. The CDR3 coding sequence is TGTGCCAGCAGCCCCCAGCGGGACAGGGTCCGGCAGTTCTTC.

Concerning this clone itself: A much larger clone sits a single nucleotide away, making a read error possible. The rearrangement uses TRBV4-1 and TRBJ2-1, with 7 bases identical to TRBD1. There are 16 residues in the CDR3. V trimming: 1 base; J trimming: 12 bases; junction bases outside the gene matches: 15. Germline CDR1 and CDR2: MGHRA and YSYEKL. The CDR3 here is CASSQGQLRGRRVQFF. The DNA for the CDR3 is TGCGCCAGCAGCCAAGGGCAATTGAGGGGGCGAAGGGTGCAGTTCTTC.

By its share, this clone is medium-sized. The chain's CDR3 is CASSLLYRNYEQYF. CDR3 coding DNA: TGTGCCAGCAGTTTATTGTACCGAAACTACGAGCAGTACTTC. The rearrangement uses TRBV28 and TRBJ2-7; D uncertain. Per the germline V gene, CDR1 is MDHEN and CDR2 is SYDVKM. The V gene lost 1 base and the J gene lost 3 bases, with 10 bases spanning the gap. The CDR3 consists of 14 residues.

This clone is medium-sized by share. The chain is built from TRBV6-1 and TRBJ2-7; TRBD2 aligns across 10 bases. The V gene end was trimmed by 0 bases and the J gene end by 5 bases; junction bases not matched to a gene: 4. The CDR3 sequence is 15 residues long. CDR1 is MNHNS, CDR2 SASEGT, per germline. The CDR3 region has the DNA TGTGCCAGCAGTGAAGCGATGGGACTAGCGCACGAGCAGTACTTC. Translating it yields CASSEAMGLAHEQYF.

This clone was observed at least ten times. A much larger clone lies a single base off, so this may be a read error. The chain couples TRBV7-8 to TRBJ1-2, with 8 nucleotides matching TRBD1. Germline lookup yields CDR1 SGHVS and CDR2 FQNEAQ. This CDR3 is built from 13 residues. CDR3 protein: CASSFRTGTGCTF. For the CDR3, the DNA is TGTGCCAGCAGCTTTCGGACAGGGACGGGCTGCACCTTC.

This clone was counted at least ten times. V and J are TRBV24-1 and TRBJ2-5; 7 bases agree with TRBD1. The CDR3 runs 14 residues. V was clipped by 4 bases and J by 5 bases; unmatched bases: 6. CDR1 is KGHDR, CDR2 SFDVKD, per germline. CDR3 DNA: TGTGCCACCAGTGACTCGACAGGGTGGGAGACCCAGTACTTC. Its protein product is CATSDSTGWETQYF.

This clone was detected ten times or more. At one of its ends the junction is not consistent with the germline gene, which may arise from a read error. The chain links TRBV4-1 to TRBJ2-7; D is ambiguous. Germline V gene lookup returns CDR1 MGHRA and CDR2 YSYEKL. The CDR3 is 11 amino acids. CDR3: CASSEDYEQYF. CDR3 bases: TGCGCCAGCAGCGAAGATTACGAGCAGTACTTC.

The chain couples TRBV28 to TRBJ1-2, with D possibly being TRBD1 (6 bases). Trimming stripped 6 bases from V and 3 bases from J, with 14 bases between. Germline V lookup: CDR1 MDHEN, CDR2 SYDVKM. This CDR3 spans 14 amino acids. This CDR3 is CASRPKGVDYGYTF. CDR3 nucleotide sequence: TGTGCCAGCAGACCGAAGGGGGTTGACTATGGCTACACCTTC.